The rows below give T cell receptor beta chains drawn from one sample of a study of shared clonotypes between healthy human individuals. Measured with immunoSEQ multiplex PCR; TCRdb has only the in-frame clones, and not every one. The sample includes some 2 million clones, about 95% of them seen just once. The sample consisted of naive CD8+ T cells sorted from blood. All receptors come from a man between 18 and 29 years old in good health. The CDR3 runs from the conserved cysteine through the conserved F or W. The D gene is left open where the match is weak. Size values are once, few and many counts, or a class for expanded clones, and some rows have none.

V gene,J gene,clone size,D gene,CDR3 protein,CDR3 DNA
TRBV11-2,TRBJ2-2,NA,TRBD2,CASSLSLAGFTGELFF,TGTGCCAGCAGCTTATCACTAGCGGGGTTCACCGGGGAGCTGTTTTTT
TRBV5-6,TRBJ2-7,NA,NA,CASSLGRGRLYEQYF,TGTGCCAGCAGCTTGGGCAGGGGCCGTCTCTACGAGCAGTACTTC
TRBV2,TRBJ2-3,NA,TRBD2,CASSEVLAGGTDTQYF,TGTGCCAGCAGTGAAGTCCTAGCGGGGGGCACAGATACGCAGTATTTT
TRBV7-2,TRBJ2-7,NA,TRBD2,CASSLGLAGEQYF,TGTGCCAGCAGCTTAGGACTAGCGGGAGAGCAGTACTTC
TRBV9,TRBJ2-3,NA,TRBD2,CASSVVPAGTDTQYF,TGTGCCAGCAGCGTAGTTCCAGCGGGGACAGATACGCAGTATTTT
TRBV10-2,TRBJ2-7,NA,NA,CASTGSYEQYF,TGCGCCAGCACCGGATCCTACGAGCAGTACTTC
TRBV2,TRBJ2-2,NA,NA,CASSEGTSEVSGELFF,TGTGCCAGCAGTGAAGGGACATCGGAGGTGTCCGGGGAGCTGTTTTTT
TRBV4-1,TRBJ2-7,NA,TRBD1,CASSQDRGQTYEQYF,TGCGCCAGCAGCCAGGATCGGGGACAGACCTACGAGCAGTACTTC
TRBV27,TRBJ2-5,NA,TRBD2,CASGVGTSGETQYF,TGTGCCAGCGGAGTAGGGACTAGCGGAGAGACCCAGTACTTC
TRBV6-6,TRBJ2-3,NA,TRBD2,CASSLGLAGVADTQYF,TGTGCCAGCAGTTTGGGACTAGCGGGGGTCGCAGATACGCAGTATTTT
TRBV28,TRBJ2-7,NA,NA,CASSVGPRTYEQYF,TGTGCCAGCAGCGTAGGTCCGCGAACCTACGAGCAGTACTTC
TRBV5-4,TRBJ1-2,NA,NA,CASSLRGVSNGYTF,TGTGCCAGCAGCCTGAGGGGGGTTAGTAATGGCTACACCTTC
TRBV7-3,TRBJ2-7,once,TRBD1,CASSSRDRGIYEQYF,TGTGCCAGCAGCTCCCGGGACAGGGGGATCTACGAGCAGTACTTC
TRBV4-3,TRBJ2-7,NA,NA,CASSQEAGEVYEQYF,TGCGCCAGCAGCCAGGAAGCAGGGGAGGTCTACGAGCAGTACTTC
TRBV13,TRBJ2-7,NA,NA,CASSPLQGNTYEQYF,TGTGCCAGCAGCCCGCTGCAGGGGAATACCTACGAGCAGTACTTC